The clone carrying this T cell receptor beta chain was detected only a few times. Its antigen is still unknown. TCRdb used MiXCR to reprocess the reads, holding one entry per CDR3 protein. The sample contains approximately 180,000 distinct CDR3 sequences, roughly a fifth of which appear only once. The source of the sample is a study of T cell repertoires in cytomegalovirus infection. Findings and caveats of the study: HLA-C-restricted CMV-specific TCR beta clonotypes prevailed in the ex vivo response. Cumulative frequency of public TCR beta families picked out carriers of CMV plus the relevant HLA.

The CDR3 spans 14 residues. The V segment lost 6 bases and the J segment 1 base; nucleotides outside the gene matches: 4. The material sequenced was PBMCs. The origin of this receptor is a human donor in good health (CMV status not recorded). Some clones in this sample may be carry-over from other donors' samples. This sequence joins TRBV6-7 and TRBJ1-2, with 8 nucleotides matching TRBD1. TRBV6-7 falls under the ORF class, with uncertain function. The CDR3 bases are TGTGCCAGCAGGGTCACAGGGGGTAACTATGGCTACACCTTC. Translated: CASRVTGGNYGYTF.